What follows describes a single TCR beta chain. Its matching antigen is unknown. These data belong to a study of cytomegalovirus exposure and HLA in healthy donors. The wider study: In terms of ancestry, the Caucasian-associated cluster contained 81% of the roughly 400 genotyped donors. General observations from the study: Analysis performed later found 16,951 TCR beta sequences associated with HLA alleles at 0.05 false discovery rate.

The study ran its PCR with 60 Vbeta and 13 Jbeta primers. Sequencing used immunoSEQ multiplex PCR; TCRdb keeps in-frame clones, though not all of them. The sample comprises about 120,000 clones, 78% of which are singletons, and approximately 11% rests with the top ten. V lost 4 bases and J lost 2; bases outside the gene matches: 6. The CDR3 consists of 15 residues. Germline lookup yields CDR1 PRHDT and CDR2 FYEKMQ (reference sequence). This TCR came from a man aged 30 to 45 in good health and CMV-seropositive. V gene TRBV13 combines with J gene TRBJ2-7; TRBD1 matches at 9 bases. Material for sequencing was PBMCs. The CDR3 nucleotides read TGTGCCAGCAGCTCCGGGACAGGGAGGCCCTACGAGCAGTACTTC. This codes for CASSSGTGRPYEQYF.